A selection of T cell receptor beta chains follows, all from one sample in a study of regulatory T cells in long-lasting Graves disease. TCRdb re-called the multiplex PCR reads through MiXCR, storing one row per CDR3 protein. The table records more than 400,000 distinct CDR3 sequences, roughly 17% of them present only once. The data also belong to a second study, concerning T cells in Graves' hyperthyroidism and ophthalmopathy.

The starting material was peripheral blood mononuclear cells (PBMCs), obtained at new diagnosis, from a patient treated with antithyroid drugs. The source of these receptors is a woman in her twenties or thirties with Graves disease. Each CDR3 is given with its conserved first and last residue. D genes are given only for firm matches. Clone size is not always given. Where it is, it says once, few, many or a class for expanded clones.

j_call: TRBJ1-5; d_call: NA; v_call: TRBV29-1; clone_size: NA; cdr3_nt: TGCAGCGTGACCTCCGGGGGGAGCAATCAGCCCCAGCATTTT; cdr3_aa: CSVTSGGSNQPQHF
j_call: TRBJ2-1; d_call: NA; v_call: TRBV24-1; clone_size: many; cdr3_nt: TGTGCCACCGGAGGGATAGGAGCAGAAAATGAGCAGTTCTTC; cdr3_aa: CATGGIGAENEQFF
j_call: TRBJ2-2; d_call: TRBD2; v_call: TRBV30; clone_size: few; cdr3_nt: TGTGCCTGGAAATATAGTAGCGGGAGACTCGGGGAGCTGTTTTTT; cdr3_aa: CAWKYSSGRLGELFF
j_call: TRBJ1-1; d_call: NA; v_call: TRBV4-1; clone_size: few; cdr3_nt: TGCGCCAGCAGCCAAGTGGGGTTTTCGCGCACTGAAGCTTTCTTT; cdr3_aa: CASSQVGFSRTEAFF
j_call: TRBJ2-3; d_call: NA; v_call: TRBV6-1; clone_size: NA; cdr3_nt: TGTGCCAGCAGTGTCGGGACCTACGACCATACGCAGTATTTT; cdr3_aa: CASSVGTYDHTQYF
j_call: TRBJ2-3; d_call: NA; v_call: TRBV7-2; clone_size: many; cdr3_nt: TGTGCCAGCAGCTTAAGAGAGGGGGGAGATACGCAGTATTTT; cdr3_aa: CASSLREGGDTQYF
j_call: TRBJ2-1; d_call: TRBD2; v_call: TRBV19; clone_size: few; cdr3_nt: TGTGCCAGTAGTATGTTGTCTAGCGGAAATGAGCAGTTCTTC; cdr3_aa: CASSMLSSGNEQFF
j_call: TRBJ1-6; d_call: NA; v_call: TRBV30; clone_size: few; cdr3_nt: TGTGCCTGGAAAGGTGGCGGAGATTCACCCCTCCACTTT; cdr3_aa: CAWKGGGDSPLHF
j_call: TRBJ2-2; d_call: NA; v_call: TRBV6-9; clone_size: many; cdr3_nt: TGTGCCAGCAGTTTTAGCGCCGGGGAGCTGTTTTTT; cdr3_aa: CASSFSAGELFF
j_call: TRBJ2-5; d_call: NA; v_call: TRBV13; clone_size: many; cdr3_nt: TGTGCCAGCAGCGTCGGAGAGGAGCGGGTGAGGGAGACCCAGTACTTC; cdr3_aa: CASSVGEERVRETQYF
j_call: TRBJ2-1; d_call: NA; v_call: TRBV25-1; clone_size: NA; cdr3_nt: TGTGCCAGCACCACCGACAGGCCTGGCAATGAGCAGTTCTTC; cdr3_aa: CASTTDRPGNEQFF
j_call: TRBJ1-2; d_call: TRBD1; v_call: TRBV2; clone_size: many; cdr3_nt: TGTGCCAGCAGTCCTGTCCGGGACAGATATTTTGTTACTAACTATGGCTACACCTTC; cdr3_aa: CASSPVRDRYFVTNYGYTF
j_call: TRBJ2-1; d_call: NA; v_call: TRBV7-6; clone_size: NA; cdr3_nt: TGTGCCAGCAGCTTAATAGTCGAGCGTTACAATGAGCAGTTCTTC; cdr3_aa: CASSLIVERYNEQFF
j_call: TRBJ2-7; d_call: NA; v_call: TRBV28; clone_size: NA; cdr3_nt: TGTGCCAGCAGTAGTACAGGGATTCGGGAGCAGTACTTC; cdr3_aa: CASSSTGIREQYF
j_call: TRBJ1-5; d_call: TRBD1; v_call: TRBV6-1; clone_size: few; cdr3_nt: TGTGCCGGCCACAGGGGGCTAGGTCAGCCCCAGCATTTT; cdr3_aa: CAGHRGLGQPQHF
j_call: TRBJ2-2; d_call: TRBD1; v_call: TRBV20-1; clone_size: NA; cdr3_nt: TGCGGTGCTAGAGATGTTGGACAGGGGGGCCACGGGGAGCTGTTTTTT; cdr3_aa: CGARDVGQGGHGELFF
j_call: TRBJ1-4; d_call: TRBD1; v_call: TRBV4-3; clone_size: NA; cdr3_nt: TGCGCCAGCAGCCAAGATTTAGGGGACAGGCTAATGATGAAACTGTTTTTT; cdr3_aa: CASSQDLGDRLMMKLFF
j_call: TRBJ1-6; d_call: NA; v_call: TRBV3-1; clone_size: NA; cdr3_nt: TGTGCCAGCAGCCAAGATGCAGGGCTAAGCTCCTATAATTCACCCCTCCACTTT; cdr3_aa: CASSQDAGLSSYNSPLHF
j_call: TRBJ2-7; d_call: TRBD2; v_call: TRBV6-2/TRBV6-3; clone_size: many; cdr3_nt: TGTGCCAGCAACCCTAGCGGGAGGGAGGACGAGCAGTACTTC; cdr3_aa: CASNPSGREDEQYF
j_call: TRBJ2-2; d_call: NA; v_call: TRBV5-6; clone_size: NA; cdr3_nt: TGTGCCAGCAGCTGGGCGGGGGAGCTGTTTTTT; cdr3_aa: CASSWAGELFF
j_call: TRBJ2-7; d_call: NA; v_call: TRBV7-9; clone_size: NA; cdr3_nt: TGTGCCAGCAGCTTGGTTGACAGGCTGGAGTACGAGCAGTACTTC; cdr3_aa: CASSLVDRLEYEQYF
j_call: TRBJ2-1; d_call: TRBD1; v_call: TRBV6-1; clone_size: many; cdr3_nt: TGTGCCAGCCCGTTTCCATCCCCCCAACACGGACAGGGATTAGTACCTTACAATGAGCAGTTCTTC; cdr3_aa: CASPFPSPQHGQGLVPYNEQFF
j_call: TRBJ1-2; d_call: NA; v_call: TRBV28; clone_size: NA; cdr3_nt: TGTGCCAGCAGCGCCACAGCCCCCGCGCGCGCTAACTATGGCTACACCTTC; cdr3_aa: CASSATAPARANYGYTF
j_call: TRBJ2-7; d_call: NA; v_call: TRBV7-6; clone_size: many; cdr3_nt: TGTGCCAGCAGCGGCTTCCCCATAGGCTCCTACGAGCAGTACTTC; cdr3_aa: CASSGFPIGSYEQYF
j_call: TRBJ2-1; d_call: NA; v_call: TRBV3-1; clone_size: many; cdr3_nt: TGTGCCATTTTCAAGGGGGAAGCGGTCTCCTACAATGAGCAGTTCTTC; cdr3_aa: CAIFKGEAVSYNEQFF
j_call: TRBJ2-3; d_call: TRBD2; v_call: TRBV4-2; clone_size: NA; cdr3_nt: TGTGCCAGCAGCCAAGATGGAATAGCGGGAGCCGTAGATACGCAGTATTTT; cdr3_aa: CASSQDGIAGAVDTQYF
j_call: TRBJ2-5; d_call: TRBD1; v_call: TRBV6-1; clone_size: few; cdr3_nt: TGTGCCAGCAGCGACGGGACAGTACGTAAAAAGACCCAGTACTTC; cdr3_aa: CASSDGTVRKKTQYF
j_call: TRBJ2-1; d_call: NA; v_call: TRBV29-1; clone_size: NA; cdr3_nt: TGCAGCGTTGAAGATCGGCGCGACAGGTCTAACAATGAGCAGTTCTTC; cdr3_aa: CSVEDRRDRSNNEQFF
j_call: TRBJ2-1; d_call: NA; v_call: TRBV2; clone_size: few; cdr3_nt: TGTGCCGGTGGGTTCCGGGAGTACAATGAGCAGTTCTTC; cdr3_aa: CAGGFREYNEQFF
j_call: TRBJ2-1; d_call: TRBD2; v_call: TRBV27; clone_size: NA; cdr3_nt: TGTGCCAGCAGATTAGGGACTAGCGGGAGGTATGAGCAGCTCTTC; cdr3_aa: CASRLGTSGRYEQLF
j_call: TRBJ2-5; d_call: TRBD2; v_call: TRBV7-2; clone_size: many; cdr3_nt: TGTGCCAGCAGCTTAGGAAAACCGGGACTAGCGGGAGGGCGGGAGACCCAGTACTTC; cdr3_aa: CASSLGKPGLAGGRETQYF
j_call: TRBJ2-5; d_call: NA; v_call: TRBV6-1; clone_size: many; cdr3_nt: TGTGCCAGCACCCCGGCTGGGGGTTTTGAGACCCAGTACTTC; cdr3_aa: CASTPAGGFETQYF
j_call: TRBJ1-1; d_call: TRBD1; v_call: TRBV7-6; clone_size: many; cdr3_nt: TGTGCCAGTACCACAGGGGCGACTGAAGCTTTCTTT; cdr3_aa: CASTTGATEAFF
j_call: TRBJ2-1; d_call: NA; v_call: TRBV27; clone_size: many; cdr3_nt: TGTGCCAGCAGTCTAGGGGACAAAACCTACAATGAGCAGTTCTTC; cdr3_aa: CASSLGDKTYNEQFF
j_call: TRBJ1-1; d_call: NA; v_call: TRBV11-2; clone_size: few; cdr3_nt: TGTGCCAGCAACCTTACAATGGATGAAGCTTTCTTT; cdr3_aa: CASNLTMDEAFF
j_call: TRBJ1-5; d_call: NA; v_call: TRBV7-9; clone_size: few; cdr3_nt: TGTGCCAGCAGTTATATCCGTGCGGGGGGCTACAATCAGCCCCAGCATTTT; cdr3_aa: CASSYIRAGGYNQPQHF
j_call: TRBJ2-7; d_call: NA; v_call: TRBV19; clone_size: few; cdr3_nt: TGTGCCAGTAGGACCACCGACACCAGATCCTACGAGCAGTACTTC; cdr3_aa: CASRTTDTRSYEQYF
j_call: TRBJ2-5; d_call: NA; v_call: TRBV4-1; clone_size: many; cdr3_nt: TGCGCCAGCAGCCAAGTTAACAGAAGAGAGACCCAGTACTTC; cdr3_aa: CASSQVNRRETQYF
j_call: TRBJ1-5; d_call: TRBD1; v_call: TRBV18; clone_size: many; cdr3_nt: TGTGCCAGCAGCCTCGGACAGGGAGATCAGCCCCAGCATTTT; cdr3_aa: CASSLGQGDQPQHF
j_call: TRBJ2-1; d_call: NA; v_call: TRBV10-2; clone_size: NA; cdr3_nt: TGCGCCAGCAGTGAGCCGCACAGGGTTAATGAGCAGTTCTTC; cdr3_aa: CASSEPHRVNEQFF
j_call: TRBJ1-1; d_call: NA; v_call: TRBV7-9; clone_size: NA; cdr3_nt: TGTGCCAGCAGCCAGCCCGACAGAGGGTTCACTGAAGCTTTCTTT; cdr3_aa: CASSQPDRGFTEAFF
j_call: TRBJ2-5; d_call: NA; v_call: TRBV20-1; clone_size: many; cdr3_nt: TGCAGTGCTAGAGATCCGACAGAAATACAAGAGACCCAGTACTTC; cdr3_aa: CSARDPTEIQETQYF
j_call: TRBJ1-1; d_call: NA; v_call: TRBV27; clone_size: many; cdr3_nt: TGTGCCAGCAGTTTTACCGTTCGCACTGAAGCTTTCTTT; cdr3_aa: CASSFTVRTEAFF
j_call: TRBJ2-3; d_call: NA; v_call: TRBV2; clone_size: many; cdr3_nt: TGTGCCAGCAGTGGCATGAGTGCGGGGAATCCTTATACGCAGTATTTT; cdr3_aa: CASSGMSAGNPYTQYF
j_call: TRBJ2-7; d_call: TRBD2; v_call: TRBV20-1; clone_size: many; cdr3_nt: TGCAGTGCTCCTCGGGGAGGGAGGGCCTTATCCTACGAGCAGTACTTC; cdr3_aa: CSAPRGGRALSYEQYF
j_call: TRBJ2-7; d_call: TRBD2; v_call: TRBV4-2; clone_size: many; cdr3_nt: TGTGCCAGCAGCCAAGATACTAGCGGGAGCGGGTACGAGCAGTACTTC; cdr3_aa: CASSQDTSGSGYEQYF
j_call: TRBJ2-4; d_call: NA; v_call: TRBV5-8; clone_size: many; cdr3_nt: TGTGCCAGCAGCTTGGTAGCATTGTCCAAAAACATTCAGTACTTC; cdr3_aa: CASSLVALSKNIQYF
j_call: TRBJ2-3; d_call: NA; v_call: TRBV2; clone_size: NA; cdr3_nt: TGTGCCAGCAGTGAAGCCGGCGGCGGAGATACGCAGTATTTT; cdr3_aa: CASSEAGGGDTQYF
j_call: TRBJ1-4; d_call: NA; v_call: TRBV27; clone_size: many; cdr3_nt: TGTGCCAGCAGTCCGAACCGACAGCGCATCAATGAAAAACTGTTTTTT; cdr3_aa: CASSPNRQRINEKLFF
j_call: TRBJ2-1; d_call: TRBD2; v_call: TRBV29-1; clone_size: NA; cdr3_nt: TGCAGCGTTGACGCCGGGACTAGCGGAACCTACAATGAGCAGTTCTTC; cdr3_aa: CSVDAGTSGTYNEQFF
j_call: TRBJ2-5; d_call: NA; v_call: TRBV2; clone_size: NA; cdr3_nt: TGTGCCAGCAGTGAATACGAGGAGGCCCAGTACTTC; cdr3_aa: CASSEYEEAQYF
j_call: TRBJ2-3; d_call: NA; v_call: TRBV10-3; clone_size: many; cdr3_nt: TGTGCCATCAGACCAGCACAGGGTCGTAGGAGTAGAGGTCGCACAGATACGCAGTATTTT; cdr3_aa: CAIRPAQGRRSRGRTDTQYF
j_call: TRBJ1-2; d_call: NA; v_call: TRBV9; clone_size: many; cdr3_nt: TGTGCCAGCAGCGTAGGGGGTGTCTATGGCTACACCTTC; cdr3_aa: CASSVGGVYGYTF
j_call: TRBJ2-4; d_call: NA; v_call: TRBV2; clone_size: many; cdr3_nt: TGTGCCAGCACCGAAGGAGCTGCCGACATTCAGTACTTC; cdr3_aa: CASTEGAADIQYF
j_call: TRBJ2-4; d_call: NA; v_call: TRBV7-9; clone_size: many; cdr3_nt: TGTGCCAGCAGCCCCAATCTGTTGCGGGACCCCAAAAACATTCAGTACTTC; cdr3_aa: CASSPNLLRDPKNIQYF
j_call: TRBJ1-1; d_call: TRBD1; v_call: TRBV2; clone_size: many; cdr3_nt: TGTGCCAGCAGTCCATCGAGACAGGGCAGTGCGACTGAAGCTTTCTTT; cdr3_aa: CASSPSRQGSATEAFF
j_call: TRBJ1-1; d_call: TRBD1; v_call: TRBV18; clone_size: many; cdr3_nt: TGTGCCAGCTCACAACTCGGGACAGCAGCTGAAGCTTTCTTT; cdr3_aa: CASSQLGTAAEAFF
j_call: TRBJ2-7; d_call: TRBD1; v_call: TRBV30; clone_size: many; cdr3_nt: TGTGCCTGGAGGAACAGGACGGACAGGTCTTTTCGTGTGCAGTACTTC; cdr3_aa: CAWRNRTDRSFRVQYF
j_call: TRBJ2-1; d_call: TRBD2; v_call: TRBV29-1; clone_size: few; cdr3_nt: TGCAGCGCCGTAGCGGGAGAGATTGTTGAGCAGTTCTTC; cdr3_aa: CSAVAGEIVEQFF